The clone carrying this T cell receptor beta chain was found many times. Antigen: not known. The data were taken from a study of regulatory T cells in long-lasting Graves disease. Regarding the study as a whole: Peripheral blood was the sole material, not thyroid tissue. Persistent Graves' patients had lower TCR diversity than newly diagnosed ones. Results may be inaccurate due to the small sample size.

Assembly of TCR beta libraries relied on iRepertoire HTBI primers together with Arm-PCR of CDR3 regions. TCRdb recomputed calls from the multiplex PCR reads with MiXCR, one row per CDR3 protein. The sample holds roughly 300,000 distinct CDR3 sequences; around a fifth are singletons and the top ten take roughly three fifths. The time point was: persistent/refractory GD, antithyroid drugs over 5 years with positive TRAb. With RNA extracted from PBMCs as input, the TCR library was made. Peripheral blood, at nine milliliters, went into EDTA tubes. The CDR3 runs 14 residues. J gave up 2 bases and V 7 bases, and 8 bases lay outside the gene matches.

This rearrangement joins TRBV12-3 or TRBV12-4 to TRBJ2-7; 7 nucleotides line up with TRBD1. Sequences were derived from peripheral blood mononuclear cells (PBMCs), sampled when the disease was refractory, from a patient treated with antithyroid drugs. This TCR was recovered from a female donor with Graves disease. The CDR3 loop is CASKPGQSTYEQYF. Written as DNA, the CDR3 is TGTGCCAGCAAGCCGGGACAGTCAACCTACGAGCAGTACTTC.